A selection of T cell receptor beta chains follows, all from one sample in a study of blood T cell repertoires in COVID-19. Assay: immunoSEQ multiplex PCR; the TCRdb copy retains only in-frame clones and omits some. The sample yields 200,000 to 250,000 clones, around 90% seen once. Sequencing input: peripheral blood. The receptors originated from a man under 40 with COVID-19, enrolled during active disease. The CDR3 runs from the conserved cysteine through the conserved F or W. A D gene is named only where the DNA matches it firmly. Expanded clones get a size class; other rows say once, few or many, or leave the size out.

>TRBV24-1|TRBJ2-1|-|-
CATSDTAGLYNEQFF
TGTGCCACCAGTGATACCGCGGGGCTCTACAATGAGCAGTTCTTC
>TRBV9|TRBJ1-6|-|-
CASSVTGSSYNSPLHF
TGTGCCAGCAGCGTAACGGGGAGCTCCTATAATTCACCCCTCCACTTT
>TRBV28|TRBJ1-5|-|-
CASSLWRQRRGQPQHF
TGTGCCAGCAGTTTATGGAGGCAGAGACGGGGGCAGCCCCAGCATTTT
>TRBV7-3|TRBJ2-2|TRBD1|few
CASSLQTGATGELFF
TGTGCCAGCAGCTTACAGACAGGGGCCACCGGGGAGCTGTTTTTT
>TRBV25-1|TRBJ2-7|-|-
CASSETDWGLYYEQYF
TGTGCCAGCAGTGAAACGGACTGGGGGCTCTACTACGAGCAGTACTTC
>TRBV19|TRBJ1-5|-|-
CASSPGWAYSNQPQHF
TGTGCCAGTAGCCCCGGATGGGCCTATAGCAATCAGCCCCAGCATTTT
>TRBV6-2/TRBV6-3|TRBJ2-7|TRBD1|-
CASSSLQQGMDEQYF
TGTGCCAGCAGTTCCCTTCAACAGGGGATGGACGAGCAGTACTTC
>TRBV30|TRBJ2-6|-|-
CAWIEGGTGANVLTF
TGTGCCTGGATCGAAGGGGGTACTGGGGCCAACGTCCTGACTTTC
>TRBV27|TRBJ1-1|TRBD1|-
CASSLSDRGGTEAFF
TGTGCCAGCAGTTTATCGGACAGGGGCGGCACTGAAGCTTTCTTT
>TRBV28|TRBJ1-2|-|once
CASSLNSLTVYGYTF
TGTGCCAGCAGTTTGAACAGTCTCACTGTCTATGGCTACACCTTC
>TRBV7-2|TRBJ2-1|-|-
CASSLSSRDEQFF
TGTGCCAGCAGCTTGTCCTCCCGTGATGAGCAGTTCTTC
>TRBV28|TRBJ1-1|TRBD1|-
CASCLPTGQDNSEAFF
TGTGCCAGCTGCCTGCCGACAGGGCAAGATAATTCTGAAGCTTTCTTT
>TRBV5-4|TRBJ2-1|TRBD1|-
CASSLGLPGQGSNEQFF
TGTGCCAGCAGCTTGGGCCTACCGGGACAGGGATCAAATGAGCAGTTCTTC
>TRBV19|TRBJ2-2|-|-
CASSIKVGGWNTGELFF
TGTGCCAGTAGTATTAAAGTCGGGGGTTGGAACACCGGGGAGCTGTTTTTT
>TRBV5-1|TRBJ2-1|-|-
CASSFQREQFF
TGCGCCAGCAGCTTTCAGCGTGAGCAGTTCTTC
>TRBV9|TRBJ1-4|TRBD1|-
CASSPQGATNEKLFF
TGTGCCAGCAGCCCACAGGGGGCAACTAATGAAAAACTGTTTTTT
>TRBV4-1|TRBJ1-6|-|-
CASSQVFSEDSPLHF
TGCGCCAGCAGCCAAGTTTTCAGCGAAGATTCACCCCTCCACTTT
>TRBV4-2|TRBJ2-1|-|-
CASSQEPSNEQFF
TGTGCCAGCAGCCAAGAGCCCAGCAATGAGCAGTTCTTC
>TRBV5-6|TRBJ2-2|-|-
CASTLQYLTENTGELFF
TGTGCCAGCACTCTCCAATACCTTACAGAGAACACCGGGGAGCTGTTTTTT
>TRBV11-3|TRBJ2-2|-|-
CASSLDQVAGELFF
TGTGCCAGCAGCTTAGATCAGGTGGCCGGGGAGCTGTTTTTT
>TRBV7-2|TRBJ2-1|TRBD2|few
CASSFTLLAGVVNEQFF
TGTGCCAGCAGCTTTACCCTTCTAGCGGGAGTTGTCAATGAGCAGTTCTTC
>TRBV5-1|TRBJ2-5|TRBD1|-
CASQGEMGETQYF
TGCGCCAGCCAGGGGGAGATGGGGGAGACCCAGTACTTC
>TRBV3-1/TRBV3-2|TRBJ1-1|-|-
CASTPNAYVITGNTEAFF
TGTGCCAGCACCCCAAACGCCTATGTAATAACAGGGAACACTGAAGCTTTCTTT
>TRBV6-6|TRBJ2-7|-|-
CASTRSLYEQYF
TGTGCCAGCACGCGGAGCCTATACGAGCAGTACTTC
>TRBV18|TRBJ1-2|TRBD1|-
CASSRRDSVNYGYTF
TGTGCCAGCTCACGACGGGACAGTGTTAACTATGGCTACACCTTC
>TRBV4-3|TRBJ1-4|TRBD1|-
CASSQRTGGSKLFF
TGCGCCAGCAGCCAGCGGACAGGGGGGTCTAAACTGTTTTTT
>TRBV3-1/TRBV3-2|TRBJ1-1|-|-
CASSQVRDTEAFF
TGTGCCAGCAGCCAAGTCCGGGACACTGAAGCTTTCTTT
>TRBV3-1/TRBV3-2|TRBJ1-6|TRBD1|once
CASSQHSGSVTGVNSPLHF
TGTGCCAGCAGCCAACACTCCGGCTCGGTGACAGGGGTTAATTCACCCCTCCACTTT
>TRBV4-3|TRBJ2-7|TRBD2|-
CASSQGTGTTYEQYF
TGCGCCAGCAGCCAGGGGACCGGGACTACCTACGAGCAGTACTTC
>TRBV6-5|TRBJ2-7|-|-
CASRRDRQGEQYF
TGTGCCAGCAGGCGGGACAGACAAGGCGAGCAGTACTTC
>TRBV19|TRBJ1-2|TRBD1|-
CASSVTGGNYGYTF
TGTGCCAGTAGTGTGACAGGGGGCAACTATGGCTACACCTTC
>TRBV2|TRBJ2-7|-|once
CASTPQVNYEQYF
TGTGCCAGCACCCCACAGGTGAACTACGAGCAGTACTTC
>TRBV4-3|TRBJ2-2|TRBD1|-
CASSPSGTGSNTGELFF
TGCGCCAGCAGCCCATCCGGGACAGGGAGTAACACCGGGGAGCTGTTTTTT
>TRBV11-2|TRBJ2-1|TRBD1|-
CASSPGQGPYNEQFF
TGTGCCAGCAGCCCGGGACAGGGTCCCTACAATGAGCAGTTCTTC
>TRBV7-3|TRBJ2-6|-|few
CASSSGLPGGANVLTF
TGTGCCAGCAGCTCCGGACTCCCGGGAGGGGCCAACGTCCTGACTTTC
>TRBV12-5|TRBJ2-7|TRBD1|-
CASGGTGTALSYEQYF
TGTGCTAGTGGTGGGACAGGGACGGCCCTTTCCTACGAGCAGTACTTC
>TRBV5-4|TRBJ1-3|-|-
CASSFGRVRSSGNTIYF
TGTGCCAGCAGCTTCGGGAGGGTCCGATCTTCTGGAAACACCATATATTTT
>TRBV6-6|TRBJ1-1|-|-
CASSYDRNTEAFF
TGTGCCAGCAGTTACGACAGGAACACTGAAGCTTTCTTT
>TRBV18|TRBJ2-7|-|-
CASSSGTLSYEQYF
TGTGCCAGCTCTTCCGGGACTCTCTCCTACGAGCAGTACTTC
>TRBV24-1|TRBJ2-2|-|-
CATSDPPPGTGELFF
TGTGCCACCAGTGACCCTCCTCCGGGAACCGGGGAGCTGTTTTTT
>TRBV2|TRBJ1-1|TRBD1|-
CASRSPPGQGGFNAEAFF
TGTGCCAGCAGATCTCCTCCGGGACAGGGAGGTTTTAACGCTGAAGCTTTCTTT